The present T cell receptor (beta chain) was sequenced within a study of cytomegalovirus exposure and HLA in healthy donors. Notes on the study in general: A few chains linked to CMV were shown in vitro to be specific for CMV antigens.

This PCR relied on a set of 60 Vbeta primers and 13 Jbeta primers. Produced via immunoSEQ multiplex PCR; TCRdb's table is partial and in-frame only. The data show 120,000 or so clones, with roughly 78% seen just once and 6% to 8% held by the top ten. The V end lost 2 bases, the J end lost 3 bases, and 12 bases lay between the germline ends. The CDR3 is 14 amino acids. CDR1 and CDR2 from the germline V gene are SGHRS and YFSETQ. Remarks on this clone: Its target is not known.

Sequences were obtained from PBMCs. The receptor's source is a woman aged 35 to 49 in good health and CMV-seronegative. The chain is built from TRBV5-1 and TRBJ2-7, with D possibly matching TRBD2 (6 bases). The CDR3 region is CASSFRESVYEQYF. In DNA form, the CDR3 reads TGCGCCAGCAGCTTCCGGGAGTCGGTCTACGAGCAGTACTTC.